This entry features one T cell receptor (beta chain) sequence. No antigen is known for it. No base qualities exist here, and no much larger clone lies one base off it. Healthy HIV-negative adults with no recently reported acute infections or vaccinations were included as donors. All donors were Caucasian adults living in Nashville, Tennessee, USA. In the unsorted samples, 70 million to 95 million PBMCs were counted, and genomic DNA was extracted using the QIAamp DNA Blood Mini kit. Blood was obtained by leukapheresis, after which PBMCs were separated by Ficoll-Histopaque density gradient centrifugation and cryopreserved in liquid nitrogen vapor phase. This sample is drawn from a study of shared clonotypes between healthy human individuals (dated by TCRdb to the early 2020s). Looking at the study overall: The cohort included a few men and a couple of women between 18 and 49 years of age. Different laboratories and diverse techniques were used to prepare libraries and sequence TCR repertoires, to increase sequencing depth and limit assay-specific biases. Leukapheresis yielded between about 0.8 and 9.5 billion PBMCs per donor. To estimate repertoire size and how much clonotypes are shared between individuals, the study performed deep sequencing of blood TCR repertoires from a few healthy adults. The full study reports these points: Based on pairwise subsampling, the degree of clonotype sharing among donors was expected to be affected by sequencing depth. Because the study included only a small number of donors, the genetic and exposure-history diversity represented was limited. Sampling was restricted to blood, and TCR repertoires in tissue are likely to differ from TCR repertoires in blood.

The CDR3 covers 16 residues, taking in both the cysteine and the phenylalanine. Kept here is only the CDR3 DNA, which spans 48 bases and is read in frame from base 1. CDR1 and CDR2, per the germline V gene, are SGHTS and YDEGEE. Germline trimming amounts to 4 bases on V and 1 base on J, with 7 as the count of junction bases outside the gene matches. Using the deep immunoSEQ assay, multiplex PCR amplified TCR CDR3 regions from genomic DNA. For each cell subset, the extracted genomic DNA was distributed evenly across all wells of several immunoSEQ 96-well plates, and each plate served as one replicate. For unsorted PBMC, each replicate PCR was loaded with roughly 330 ng genomic DNA, equivalent to some 27,000 T cell genomes. Ten immunoSEQ deep assay plates were used to sequence unsorted PBMC genomic DNA. Purified libraries were quantified with a Qubit 3.0 fluorometer, sized on a Bioanalyzer 2100, and re-quantified with the KAPA Library Quantification kit. A separate single-read 150-cycle Illumina NextSeq 550 flow cell was used to sequence each immunoSEQ 96-well plate. In the paper's pipeline: The immunoSEQ output contained only junctional sequences without quality scores, so filtering could not match that applied to full-length reads. Sequences were annotated with PyIR, a Python wrapper for IgBLAST v1.9, and V/J genes and CDR3 were assigned using IMGT germline references. Reads were filtered out if the reads had weak V/J assignments (E-value above 1e-6), no CDR3, stop codons, out-of-frame junctions, or ambiguous translated residues. V3J clonotypes were defined by identical inferred V gene, J gene, and CDR3 amino acid sequence. Percentage overlap between repertoires was calculated by dividing the number of shared unique clonotypes by the size of the smaller repertoire. Richness of each repertoire was evaluated using RTK rarefaction, the Chao1 estimator, and Recon v2.1 estimates of unobserved clonotypes. TCRdb's version of the immuneACCESS table is confined to in-frame rearrangements and falls short of the full clone set. An unresolved V gene accounts for under half of the shortfall where checked; the remainder is of unknown origin. V and J calls and clone size are given by that table; D and trimming were obtained from the DNA. This sample is represented by about 600,000 clones; roughly 72% of them were singletons. More than 10% of the sample is taken by the ten largest.

The chain is encoded by TRBV5-8 joined to TRBJ2-2, with 7 bases in between that match TRBD1. This clonotype was obtained from a woman between 40 and 50 years old in good health. Some clones in this sample may be carry-over from other donors' samples. The sequenced sample was PBMCs. The DNA sequence is given as TGTGCCAGCAGCCCCAAATCAGGGGGGAACACCGGGGAGCTGTTTTTT. Translated, this gives CASSPKSGGNTGELFF.